This T cell receptor (beta chain) was found in a study of blood T cell repertoires in COVID-19 (dated by TCRdb to about 2020). In the study overall: Samples covering the acute and convalescent phases of COVID-19 were provided by collaborators in the United States, Italy and Spain. The material from the prospective study consisted of cDNA or gDNA derived from T cells, B-cell-depleted T cells, or PBMCs. Where available, HLA class I and class II types were obtained from metadata supplied by the sample provider rather than from assay-based typing. The samples were drawn from two sources: the first 160 participants of the ongoing ImmuneRACE study, and 1,200 or so subjects contributed by 6 global collaborators. Sample metadata almost always included a de-identified subject ID, COVID-19 status, age in years and sex. The dataset comprised deeply sampled blood TCRbeta repertoires from subjects exposed to, actively infected with, or recovered from COVID-19. The repertoires were made available in a free public database intended to serve as a resource for research on the immune response to SARS-CoV-2. What the study reported, not specific to this receptor: The amount of clinical and demographic metadata varied by source and participant and was provided uncurated.

About this clone: Its binding antigen is unknown. No base quality information exists; no much larger clone differs at one position.

Participants in the prospective study were aged roughly 18 to 100 years, lived in approximately 26 United States geographic areas, and enrolled through a virtual design. Cohort assignment in the prospective study relied on participant-reported clinical history from a screening survey and a study questionnaire. ImmuneRACE Cohort 3 recovered participants were defined by two consecutive negative NP/OP PCR tests, healthcare professional clearance, or symptom resolution. Each participant in the prospective study had whole blood, serum and a nasopharyngeal or oropharyngeal swab collected by mobile phlebotomists. Participants in the prospective study had the option to provide additional blood draws and questionnaires over a roughly two-month period. Prospective study blood samples were shipped either frozen or at room temperature before DNA extraction. The immunoSEQ Assay, a bias-controlled multiplex PCR, was used to amplify TCRbeta CDR3 regions from genomic DNA. On the authors' methods: The number of nucleated cells in each sample was estimated by amplification of reference gene primers within the assay. To quantify the absolute abundance of each unique TCRbeta CDR3 rearrangement, sequence reads were collapsed and filtered. For each sample, productive Simpson clonality was calculated by taking the square root of Simpson's diversity index across productive rearrangements. Here the immuneACCESS table is served through TCRdb, limited to in-frame sequences with V and J called. Missing clones are a known gap in these copies; in checked studies unresolved V genes cover under half, and the rest lacks a known reason. V and J calls and clone size are as listed in that table; D and trimming were resolved from the DNA. Recorded for this sample are 200,000 or so clones; under 90% of them occurred a single time. The ten largest clones represent about 1.8% of the sample.

In the germline V gene (reference sequence), CDR1 corresponds to LNHNV and CDR2 to YYDKDF. The junction carries 9 bases between V and J, which are trimmed by 0 bases and 3 bases respectively. The CDR3 spans 15 residues, from the cysteine through the phenylalanine. The retained sequence is limited to the CDR3, 45 bases, with the frame set at the first base. This TCR was sampled from a man aged 55 to 70 who had recovered from COVID-19. The sequence joins TRBV15 to TRBJ1-3, with no reliable assignment of the D segment. Sequencing input: PBMCs or T cells enriched from blood (not recorded which). The sequenced DNA is TGTGCCACCAGCAGAGATATGGCAGATGGAAACACCATATATTTT. Its coded protein is CATSRDMADGNTIYF.